The 5 T cell receptor beta chains below all came from one sample that was sequenced in a study of response to subunit inactivated influenza vaccine. A single record per CDR3 protein comes from TCRdb applying MiXCR to the RT-PCR reads. The sample carries about 520,000 distinct CDR3 sequences, about 25% recorded once. The specimen comprised CD4+ T cells sorted from PBMCs, sampled 5 days after vaccination. The receptors originated from a man between 45 and 60 years old who received an inactivated influenza vaccine.

The chain is built from TRBV20-1 and TRBJ1-1; D might be TRBD1 (6 bases). The CDR3 runs to 16 residues. V lost 3 bases and J 4 bases, leaving 21 bases between the germline ends. Germline lookup yields CDR1 DFQATT and CDR2 SNEGSKA (reference sequence). The CDR3 spells CSARAGTSRPGTEAFF. CDR3 sequence (DNA): TGCAGTGCTAGGGCCGGGACATCCCGCCCCGGCACTGAAGCTTTCTTT.

This clonotype was recorded once. This sequence joins TRBV5-1 and TRBJ2-5; 10 positions match TRBD2. V gave up 8 bases and J gave up 5 bases; unmatched junction bases: 12. CDR1 SGHRS and CDR2 YFSETQ come from the germline V gene. CDR3 length: 15 residues. The CDR3, as DNA: TGCGCCAGTGGCACTAGCGGGGTTCTACGGGAGACCCAGTACTTC. This codes for CASGTSGVLRETQYF.

J is TRBJ2-2 and V is TRBV5-1; the D is unclear. V was cut by 4 bases and J by 0 bases, with 7 bases left in between. This CDR3 contains 14 residues. Germline loops: CDR1 SGHRS, CDR2 YFSETQ. The CDR3 region has the DNA TGCGCCAGCAGCCCTGACTCGAACACCGGGGAGCTGTTTTTT. Its translation: CASSPDSNTGELFF.

This clonotype was seen a few times. At one end the junction does not follow the germline gene, possibly because of a read error. The V gene is TRBV7-9, the J gene TRBJ2-5; a weak D match, TRBD1 (6 bases). The CDR3 is made up of 15 amino acids. Germline assignment: CDR1 SEHNR and CDR2 FQNEAQ (reference sequence). CDR3 nucleotides: TGTGCCAGCACCTTACGGGACATCTCCCAAGAGACCCAGTACTTC. Its protein product is CASTLRDISQETQYF.

V and J are TRBV29-1 and TRBJ2-7, with D tentatively TRBD1 (6 bases). The CDR3 has 13 residues. The germline V and J ends were trimmed by 6 bases and 2 bases, with 14 bases remaining between them. Germline V lookup: CDR1 SQVTM, CDR2 ANQGSEA. The CDR3 region has the DNA TGCAGCGTCCAGACAGGCATCACCTACGAGCAGTACTTC. It specifies CSVQTGITYEQYF.